The table lists the clone carrying this T cell receptor (beta chain) with a count of one. Its target is unknown. The repertoire was sequenced with immunoSEQ multiplex PCR; TCRdb's copy has only in-frame clones and lacks some. This repertoire shows about 380,000 clones, roughly four fifths found once; its top ten account for about 7.4%. This CDR3 has 11 residues. Per the germline V gene, CDR1 is DFQATT and CDR2 is SNEGSKA (reference sequence). This sample is part of a study of Ad26.COV2.S vaccination and SARS-CoV-2 variants. General study findings and limits: Ad26.COV2.S recipients had broader spike-specific TCRs (P = 0.0014).

Sample treatment: some 19 received Ad26.COV2.S at low or high dose, single or two shots; 5 received placebo; per-sample allocation not given. Vaccine and placebo recipients were sampled on day 63 after the first injection. This chain joins TRBV20-1 and TRBJ2-1; 10 positions agree with TRBD2. The sample in question was peripheral blood, obtained in a trial of Ad26.COV2.S vaccine versus placebo. The sequence was collected from a person between 18 and 59 years old who received the Ad26.COV2.S COVID-19 vaccine or a placebo. The CDR3 reads CSAGLAYEQFF. The CDR3 bases are TGCAGCGCGGGACTAGCGTATGAGCAGTTCTTC.